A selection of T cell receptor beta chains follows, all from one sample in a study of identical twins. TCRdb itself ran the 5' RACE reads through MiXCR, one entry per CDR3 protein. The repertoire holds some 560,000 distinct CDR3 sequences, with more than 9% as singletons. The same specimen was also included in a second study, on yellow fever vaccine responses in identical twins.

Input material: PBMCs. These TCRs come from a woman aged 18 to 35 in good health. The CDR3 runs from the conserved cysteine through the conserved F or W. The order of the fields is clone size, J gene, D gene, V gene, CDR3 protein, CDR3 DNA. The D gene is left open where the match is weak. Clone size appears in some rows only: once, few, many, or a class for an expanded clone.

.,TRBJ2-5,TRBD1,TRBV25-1,CASSEDRGYQETQYF,TGTGCCAGCAGTGAGGACAGGGGGTACCAAGAGACCCAGTACTTC
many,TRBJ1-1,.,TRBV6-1,CASRPGLPGRTEAFF,TGTGCCAGCAGGCCAGGACTTCCTGGTAGGACTGAAGCTTTCTTT
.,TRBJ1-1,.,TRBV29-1,CSVEEGGNTEAFF,TGCAGCGTTGAAGAGGGAGGGAACACTGAAGCTTTCTTT
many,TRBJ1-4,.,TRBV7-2,CASRRDTGPNEKLFF,TGTGCCAGCAGGAGGGACACCGGCCCTAATGAAAAACTGTTTTTT
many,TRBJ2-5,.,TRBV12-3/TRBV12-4,CASSTGGFQYF,TGTGCCAGCAGTACCGGTGGTTTCCAGTACTTC
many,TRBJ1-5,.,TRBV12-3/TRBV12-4,CASSFLGQPQHF,TGCGCCAGCAGCTTCCTGGGTCAGCCCCAGCATTTT
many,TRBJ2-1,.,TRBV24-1,CATSVRIGVGKNEQFF,TGTGCCACCAGTGTCAGGATTGGCGTGGGGAAGAATGAGCAGTTCTTC
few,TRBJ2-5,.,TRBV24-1,CATSDWETQYF,TGTGCCACCAGTGATTGGGAGACCCAGTACTTC
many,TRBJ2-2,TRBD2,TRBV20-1,CSARSPGGGKLFF,TGCAGTGCTAGATCACCGGGAGGGGGGAAGCTGTTTTTT
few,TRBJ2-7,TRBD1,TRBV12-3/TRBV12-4,CASSWTGGVDEQYF,TGTGCCAGCTCTTGGACAGGGGGCGTAGACGAGCAGTACTTC
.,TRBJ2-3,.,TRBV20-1,CSARSAGALDTQYF,TGCAGTGCTAGAAGCGCGGGGGCCCTCGATACGCAGTATTTT
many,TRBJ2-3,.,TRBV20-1,CSARGGFTDTQYF,TGCAGTGCTAGGGGCGGGTTCACAGATACGCAGTATTTT
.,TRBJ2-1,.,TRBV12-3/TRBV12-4,CASSSSGASYNEQFF,TGTGCCAGCAGTTCATCGGGGGCCTCCTACAATGAGCAGTTCTTC
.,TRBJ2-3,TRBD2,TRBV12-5,CASGFSGMVDTQYF,TGTGCTAGTGGTTTCAGCGGGATGGTGGATACGCAGTATTTT
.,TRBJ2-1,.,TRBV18,CASSPHHGLENEQFF,TGTGCCAGCTCACCACATCACGGATTGGAAAATGAGCAGTTCTTC
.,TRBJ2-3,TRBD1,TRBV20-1,CSGQGNTDTQYF,TGCAGTGGACAGGGAAACACAGATACGCAGTATTTT
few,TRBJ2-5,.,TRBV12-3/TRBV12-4,CASSKTGQETQYF,TGTGCCAGCAGTAAGACAGGCCAAGAGACCCAGTACTTC
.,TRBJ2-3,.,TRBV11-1,CASSNSIGAGYSTDTQYF,TGTGCCAGCAGTAATAGCATCGGGGCTGGCTATAGCACAGATACGCAGTATTTT
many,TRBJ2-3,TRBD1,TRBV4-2,CASSRTGQIGNTQYF,TGTGCCAGCAGCCGCACGGGACAGATCGGTAATACGCAGTATTTT
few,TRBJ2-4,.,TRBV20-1,CSAQEQIPRNIQYF,TGCAGTGCCCAGGAACAAATCCCCCGAAACATTCAGTACTTC
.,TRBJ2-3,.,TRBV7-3,CASSLLAGDTQYF,TGTGCCAGCAGCTTACTAGCTGGAGATACGCAGTATTTT
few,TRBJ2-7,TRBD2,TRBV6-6,CASSPGTRYEQYF,TGTGCCAGCAGTCCTGGGACTAGATACGAGCAGTACTTC
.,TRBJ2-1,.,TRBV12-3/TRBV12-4,CASSQLGYNEQFF,TGTGCCAGCAGCCAACTAGGTTACAATGAGCAGTTCTTC
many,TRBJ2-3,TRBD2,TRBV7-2,CASSPAGVGTDTQYF,TGTGCCAGCAGCCCAGCGGGAGTCGGCACAGATACGCAGTATTTT
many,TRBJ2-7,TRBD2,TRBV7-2,CASSFSGGSYEQYF,TGTGCCAGCAGCTTTAGCGGGGGATCCTACGAGCAGTACTTC
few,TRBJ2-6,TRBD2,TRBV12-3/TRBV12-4,CASTRGAHGANVLTF,TGTGCCAGCACGCGGGGGGCGCATGGGGCCAACGTCCTGACTTTC
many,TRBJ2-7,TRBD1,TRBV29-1,CSVGQGAHEQYF,TGCAGCGTTGGGCAGGGGGCTCACGAGCAGTACTTC
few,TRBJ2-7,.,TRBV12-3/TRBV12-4,CASSLFPGYYEQYF,TGTGCCAGCAGTTTATTCCCAGGCTACTACGAGCAGTACTTC
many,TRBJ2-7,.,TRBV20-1,CSARELSGYYEQYF,TGCAGTGCTAGGGAACTTAGCGGTTACTACGAGCAGTACTTC
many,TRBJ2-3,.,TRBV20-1,CSASPGSSTDTQYF,TGCAGTGCTAGTCCCGGGTCTAGCACAGATACGCAGTATTTT
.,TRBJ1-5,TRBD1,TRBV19,CASSIGTGASNQPQHF,TGTGCCAGTAGTATAGGGACAGGGGCTAGCAATCAGCCCCAGCATTTT
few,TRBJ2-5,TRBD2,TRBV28,CASSAQLAGNPGETQYF,TGTGCCAGCAGTGCTCAACTAGCGGGAAATCCTGGGGAGACCCAGTACTTC
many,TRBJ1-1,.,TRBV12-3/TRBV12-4,CASTRVGGNTEAFF,TGTGCCAGCACGAGAGTGGGGGGGAACACTGAAGCTTTCTTT
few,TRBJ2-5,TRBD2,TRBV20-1,CSATSGRAQETQYF,TGCAGTGCAACTAGCGGGAGGGCCCAAGAGACCCAGTACTTC
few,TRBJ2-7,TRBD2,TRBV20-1,CSARDPIAGSSYEQYF,TGCAGTGCTAGAGATCCGATAGCGGGGAGCTCCTACGAGCAGTACTTC
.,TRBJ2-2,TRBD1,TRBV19,CASTPLQGATGELFF,TGTGCCAGTACTCCCCTTCAGGGGGCCACCGGGGAGCTGTTTTTT
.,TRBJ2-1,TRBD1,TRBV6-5,CASSYRVTGGYNEQFF,TGTGCCAGCAGTTACCGGGTGACAGGGGGCTACAATGAGCAGTTCTTC